This TCR beta chain was retrieved from a study of neoadjuvant anti-PD-1 for oral cavity cancer. V lost 4 bases to trimming and J lost 2 bases, with 12 bases between them. CDR1 is SGHRS and CDR2 is YFSETQ in the germline V gene. The CDR3 sequence is 15 residues long. The time point is: after neoadjuvant nivolumab, at surgical resection. Profiled with immunoSEQ multiplex PCR; TCRdb holds only in-frame clones, not every one. The repertoire holds some 70,000 clones, with around 84% as singletons. The clonotype comes from a person between 35 and 79 years old with oral cavity squamous cell carcinoma. The source material was PBMCs, sampled after nivolumab (anti-PD-1) treatment. J is TRBJ2-2 and V is TRBV5-1; D unresolved. The CDR3 DNA reads TGCGCCAGCAGCGTTTCTACGACTAACACCGGGGAGCTGTTTTTT. Translating gives CASSVSTTNTGELFF.